The source of this T cell receptor beta chain is a study of blood T cell repertoires in COVID-19. Study background: PBMCs, B-cell-depleted T cells, or T cells were the source of the cDNA or gDNA that made up the material.

The CDR3 has 13 amino acids. V was clipped by 6 bases and J by 5 bases, with 13 bases between them. Germline CDR1 is MNHEY and CDR2 is SMNVEV (reference sequence). Repertoires were generated with immunoSEQ multiplex PCR, while TCRdb's copy carries only in-frame clones and drops some. There are approximately 190,000 clones in the sample; about four fifths occur only once, and 6.5% to 9.5% lies in the top ten. Enrollment of patients from Seattle took place during active infection, with longitudinal follow-up. The sample taken for sequencing was peripheral blood. The chain links TRBV27 to TRBJ2-5, with TRBD2 as a possible D gene (7 bases). This receptor was taken from a woman aged 60-75 years with COVID-19, enrolled during active disease. CDR3 residues: CASSLGGVETQYF. The CDR3 coding sequence is TGTGCCAGCAGCTTAGGGGGGGTGGAGACCCAGTACTTC.